The entry that follows covers one T cell receptor beta chain sequence. These data belong to a study of OX40 agonist ivuxolimab in advanced cancers. Repertoires were generated with immunoSEQ multiplex PCR, while TCRdb's copy carries only in-frame clones and drops some. The sample comprises about 98,000 clones, 90% to 95% of which are singletons, and around 0.25% rests with the top ten. Per germline, CDR1 LGHNA and CDR2 YNFKEQ. The CDR3 has 13 amino acids. The V and J ends lost 0 bases and 7 bases respectively, with 7 bases between them. Sequences were derived from CD4+ or CD8+ T cells sorted from blood, sampled in a trial of the OX40 agonist ivuxolimab. The chain is built from TRBV4-2 and TRBJ1-5; D remains unclear. The clonotype originates from an adult with an advanced solid tumor such as melanoma, head and neck, liver or kidney cancer. CDR3 DNA sequence: TGTGCCAGCAGCCAAGATCTTCAACAGCCCCAGCATTTT. Its translation is CASSQDLQQPQHF.